The clone carrying this TCR beta chain appeared a single time. Data came from immunoSEQ multiplex PCR; TCRdb stores just in-frame clones and leaves some out. The sample includes about 980,000 clones, about 80% of them seen just once. These data originate in a study of shared clonotypes between healthy human individuals. Trimming cost V 2 bases and J 6 bases; bases outside gene matches: 5. The length of the CDR3 is 15 residues. Germline CDR1 SGHRS, CDR2 YFSETQ. The sequence derives from a man aged 18 to 30 in good health. The genes are TRBV5-1 and TRBJ2-2; 9 bases line up with TRBD1. Sequences were obtained from memory CD4+ T cells sorted from blood. As for subset: CD45RA-negative fraction. The CDR3 nucleotides read TGCGCCAGCAGCTTTCTACGACAGGGGGCCGGGGAGCTGTTTTTT. Translated, it gives CASSFLRQGAGELFF.